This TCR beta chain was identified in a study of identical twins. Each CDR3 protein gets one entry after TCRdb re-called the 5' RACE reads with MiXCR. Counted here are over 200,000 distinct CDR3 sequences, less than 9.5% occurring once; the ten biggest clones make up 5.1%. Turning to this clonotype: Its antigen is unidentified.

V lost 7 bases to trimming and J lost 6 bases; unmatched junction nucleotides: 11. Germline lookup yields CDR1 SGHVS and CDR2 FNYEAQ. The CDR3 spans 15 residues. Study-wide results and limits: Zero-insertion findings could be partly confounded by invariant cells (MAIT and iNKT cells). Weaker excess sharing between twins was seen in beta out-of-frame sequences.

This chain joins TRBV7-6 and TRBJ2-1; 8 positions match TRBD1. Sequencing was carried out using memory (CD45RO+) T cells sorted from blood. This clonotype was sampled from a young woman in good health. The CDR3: CASTHFQGAINEQFF. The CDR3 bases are TGTGCCAGCACCCACTTCCAGGGGGCGATCAATGAGCAGTTCTTC.